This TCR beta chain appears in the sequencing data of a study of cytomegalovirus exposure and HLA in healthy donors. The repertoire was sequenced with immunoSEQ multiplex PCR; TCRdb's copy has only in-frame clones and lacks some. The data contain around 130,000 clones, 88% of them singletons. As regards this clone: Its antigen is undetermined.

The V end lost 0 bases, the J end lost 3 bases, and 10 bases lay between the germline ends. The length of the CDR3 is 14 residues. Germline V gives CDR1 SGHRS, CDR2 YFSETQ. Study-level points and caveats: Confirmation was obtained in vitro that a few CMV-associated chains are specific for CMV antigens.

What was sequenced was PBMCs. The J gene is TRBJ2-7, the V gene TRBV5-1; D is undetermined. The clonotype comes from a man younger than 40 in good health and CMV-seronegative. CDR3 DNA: TGCGCCAGCAGCTTGGTCCCAGATATCTACGAGCAGTACTTC. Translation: CASSLVPDIYEQYF.